The clone carrying this T cell receptor (beta chain) appeared once. The antigen is unknown. This sample was taken from a study of T cell repertoires in cytomegalovirus infection. Study overall: Selection of CMV epitopes for the study included recently identified HLA-C-restricted and well-studied HLA-B-restricted ones. Points from the study as a whole: HLA-C-restricted CMV clonotypes gave the most frequent clonotype in two of eight donors. CMV carriers having the relevant HLA were flagged by cumulative public TCR beta family frequency.

Trimming left V 1 base short and J 5 bases short, with 8 bases between. The CDR3 covers 12 residues. CDR1 DFQATT and CDR2 SNEGSKA come from the germline V gene (reference sequence). One entry per CDR3 protein, called by TCRdb with MiXCR from the reads. Of around 540,000 distinct CDR3 sequences in the sample, more than 30% were seen once. The receptor comes from a human donor in good health (CMV status not recorded). Some clones in this sample may be carry-over from other donors' samples. The material was cultured PBMCs, obtained from culture after CMV antigen stimulation. V is TRBV20-1 and J is TRBJ2-5; D not certain. The CDR3 DNA reads as TGCAGTGCTAGAGCTCCGGTGGAGACCCAGTACTTC. This codes for CSARAPVETQYF.